A single sample gave rise to the 27 T cell receptor beta chains below, sequenced in a study of cytomegalovirus exposure and HLA in healthy donors. Vbeta (60) and Jbeta (13) primers were used in the PCR. Profiling relied on immunoSEQ multiplex PCR, and the TCRdb table lists in-frame clones only, not all of them. The sample carries roughly 120,000 clones, roughly 70% recorded once. The specimen sequenced was PBMCs. These receptors were taken from a middle-aged woman in good health and CMV-seropositive.

About this clone itself: A read error may account for a junction end that differs from germline. Here the CDR3 reads CASNQGNTEAFF. The CDR3 bases are TGTGCCAGCAATCAGGGGAACACTGAGGCTTTCTTT. The chain has TRBV6-1 and TRBJ1-1; maybe TRBD1 (6 bases). In germline, CDR1 is MNHNS, CDR2 SASEGT. CDR3 length equals 12 residues.

The chain uses TRBV28 and TRBJ1-1, with D possibly TRBD1 on 5 matching bases. Trimming removed 6 bases from V and 4 bases from J, with 15 bases in between. This CDR3 has 14 amino acids. Germline values: CDR1 MDHEN, CDR2 SYDVKM. The chain's CDR3 is CASSQSRQGTEAFF. The DNA of the CDR3 is TGTGCCAGCAGCCAAAGCCGTCAGGGCACTGAAGCTTTCTTT.

The V call is TRBV29-1, the J call TRBJ2-7, with D tentatively TRBD1 (5 bases). From germline, CDR1 is SQVTM and CDR2 ANQGSEA. CDR3 length: 13 residues. The V end was cut by 7 bases, the J end by 6 bases, with 19 bases between. The CDR3 here is CSADSGIVGEQYF. DNA of the CDR3: TGCAGCGCAGACTCAGGGATTGTCGGCGAGCAGTACTTC.

The sample holds a few counts of this clone. V is TRBV30 and J is TRBJ2-3; perhaps TRBD2 as D (5 bases). Germline V gene data show CDR1 as GTSNPN and CDR2 as SVGIG (reference sequence). CDR3 length: 17 amino acids. The ends were cut back, 0 bases at V and 0 bases at J, with 16 bases in the middle. The CDR3 is CAWSVLAGVTSTDTQYF. CDR3 DNA: TGTGCCTGGAGTGTACTGGCGGGCGTTACTAGCACAGATACGCAGTATTTT. The complete variable domain, with remaining parts taken from reference TRBV30 and TRBJ2-3, reads SQTIHQWPATLVQPVGSPLSLECTVEGTSNPNLYWYRQAAGRGLQLLFYSVGIGQISSEVPQNLSASRPQDRQFILSSKKLLLSDSGFYLCAWSVLAGVTSTDTQYFGPGTRLTVL.

The chain employs TRBV28 and TRBJ2-1; 7 bases are a match to TRBD1. The CDR3 is made up of 15 amino acids. Germline V gene lookup returns CDR1 MDHEN and CDR2 SYDVKM. Trimming at V came to 7 bases and at J to 5 bases, leaving 11 bases not matched to a gene. The CDR3 here is CASTLFDREHNEQFF. DNA of the CDR3: TGTGCCAGCACCCTATTCGACAGGGAGCACAATGAGCAGTTCTTC.

V gene TRBV7-2 combines with J gene TRBJ2-3; D is unclear. The V gene lost 8 bases and the J gene lost 2 bases, with 14 bases spanning the gap. There are 14 residues in the CDR3. CDR1 SGHTA and CDR2 FQGNSA come from the germline V gene. The CDR3 loop reads CASQSENYTDTQYF. CDR3 in DNA: TGTGCCAGCCAGAGCGAGAATTACACAGATACGCAGTATTTT.

The chain couples TRBV9 to TRBJ2-3; possibly TRBD1 for D (6 bases). V was clipped by 0 bases and J by 3 bases, with 11 bases between them. The CDR3 contains 15 residues. From germline, CDR1 is SGDLS and CDR2 YYNGEE. The CDR3 sequence is CASSVVPGQTDTQYF. The CDR3 DNA sequence: TGTGCCAGCAGCGTAGTCCCCGGACAGACAGATACGCAGTATTTT.

The chain combines TRBV6-6 with TRBJ2-7; D might be TRBD1 (6 bases). V was trimmed by 4 bases and J by 7 bases, leaving 17 bases between them. In germline, CDR1 is MNHNY, CDR2 SVGAGI (reference sequence). This CDR3 is 14 amino acids long. CDR3 in amino acids: CASSWDTRLSEQYF. CDR3 nucleotides: TGTGCCAGCAGTTGGGACACCCGGTTGTCGGAGCAGTACTTC.

The V and J genes are TRBV19 and TRBJ1-5; D perhaps matches TRBD1 (5 bases). V lost 3 bases and J lost 4, with 16 bases in between. The CDR3 is 16 amino acids. Germline CDR1 is LNHDA and CDR2 is SQIVND (reference sequence). In nucleotides, the CDR3 is TGTGCCAGTAGTATTGGCACGGGGGGACGGAATCAGCCCCAGCATTTT. Its protein product is CASSIGTGGRNQPQHF.

This clone came up once. The V call is TRBV6-1, the J call TRBJ1-1; weak D call: TRBD1 (5 bases). The CDR3 runs 13 residues. The V end lost 6 bases, the J end lost 3 bases, and 11 bases lay between the germline ends. Germline values: CDR1 MNHNS, CDR2 SASEGT. The CDR3 bases are TGTGCCAGCAGCCGCGCGGGGCACACTGAAGCTTTCTTT. This encodes CASSRAGHTEAFF.

The chain couples TRBV14 to TRBJ2-1, with TRBD1 matching 8 bases. Germline CDR1 reads SGHDN; CDR2 reads FVKESK. The CDR3 is made up of 15 amino acids. The V gene end was trimmed by 5 bases and the J gene end by 8 bases; junction bases not matched to a gene: 11. Here the CDR3 reads CASSEWTGLQDEQFF. The CDR3 DNA reads TGTGCCAGCAGCGAGTGGACAGGGCTACAAGATGAGCAGTTCTTC.

The J gene is TRBJ1-2, the V gene TRBV6-5, with 7 positions matching TRBD1. Germline CDR1 MNHEY, CDR2 SVGAGI. There are 13 residues in the CDR3. With 7 bases clipped from V and 7 bases from J, the junction kept 9 bases outside the gene matches. CDR3 coding DNA: TGTGCCAGCACCCAAACAGGGGTCGGTGGCTACACCTTC. It translates to CASTQTGVGGYTF.

This chain uses TRBV7-2 with TRBJ1-2; perhaps TRBD1 as D (6 bases). Looked up from germline, CDR1 is SGHTA and CDR2 is FQGNSA. The V and J ends lost 6 bases and 0 bases respectively, with 14 bases between them. CDR3 length: 15 amino acids. The CDR3 spells CASRPTAGANYGYTF. The CDR3 DNA follows: TGTGCCAGCAGACCTACCGCAGGGGCTAACTATGGCTACACCTTC.

The chain is built from TRBV27 and TRBJ1-1; 9 bases align to TRBD1. Germline loops: CDR1 MNHEY, CDR2 SMNVEV (reference sequence). The CDR3 has 15 residues. The junction had 8 bases not matched to a gene; V was cut back by 5 bases and J by 4 bases. The CDR3 protein is CASSTYRGRPTEAFF. The CDR3 DNA reads as TGTGCCAGCAGTACTTACAGGGGGCGCCCCACTGAAGCTTTCTTT.

This clone was counted a few times. The chain employs TRBV4-2 and TRBJ2-7; 8 bases are shared with TRBD2. The CDR3 is 15 amino acids. The germline gives CDR1 LGHNA, CDR2 YNFKEQ. J was trimmed by 3 bases and V by 0 bases; bases with no gene match: 4. CDR3 sequence (DNA): TGTGCCAGCAGCCAAGACCTAGCGGGTCTCTACGAGCAGTACTTC. This encodes CASSQDLAGLYEQYF.

The V call is TRBV29-1, the J call TRBJ2-1, with 8 nucleotides matching TRBD1. Trimming at V came to 4 bases and at J to 2 bases, leaving 4 bases not matched to a gene. The CDR3 totals 14 residues. The germline CDR1 and CDR2 sequences are SQVTM and ANQGSEA. In nucleotides, the CDR3 is TGCAGCGTTGCGCCGGACAGGGCCTACAATGAGCAGTTCTTC. Translated, it gives CSVAPDRAYNEQFF.

Written as DNA, the CDR3 is TGTGCCAGCTCACCCCCAAATCAGCCCCAGCATTTT. Translation gives CASSPPNQPQHF. The V and J genes are TRBV18 and TRBJ1-5; D is undetermined. Germline CDR1 and CDR2: KGHSH and LQKENI. Trimming left V 3 bases short and J 4 bases short, with 4 bases between. This CDR3 contains 12 residues.

V usage is TRBV4-2 and J usage is TRBJ2-2; tentative D call: TRBD1 (8 bases). The CDR3 length is 16 residues. V was trimmed by 2 bases and J by 3 bases, leaving 13 bases between them. Germline assignment: CDR1 LGHNA and CDR2 YNFKEQ. CDR3 in amino acids: CASSQFTGGDTGELFF. In DNA form, the CDR3 reads TGTGCCAGCAGCCAATTTACAGGGGGGGACACCGGGGAGCTGTTTTTT.

V gene TRBV18 combines with J gene TRBJ1-1; TRBD1 aligns across 9 bases. J was trimmed by 2 bases and V by 3 bases; bases with no gene match: 4. Germline values: CDR1 KGHSH, CDR2 LQKENI. CDR3 size: 15 residues. This chain's CDR3 is CASSPGDRVNTEAFF. For the CDR3, the DNA is TGTGCCAGCTCACCCGGGGACAGGGTCAACACTGAAGCTTTCTTT.

The chain combines TRBV21-1 with TRBJ2-1; the table's D call, TRBD1, has no DNA check behind it. TRBV21-1 is designated a pseudogene. The CDR3 is 16 amino acids. CDR3 nucleotide sequence: TGTGCCAGCAGCTTCCGGACAGGGGGCGGCCCGAATGAGCAGTTCTTC. This sequence encodes CASSFRTGGGPNEQFF.

The rearrangement uses TRBV4-2 and TRBJ2-1; perhaps TRBD2 as D (5 bases). This CDR3 is 17 amino acids long. V was trimmed by 0 bases and J by 7 bases, leaving 19 bases between them. CDR1 and CDR2 (germline): LGHNA, YNFKEQ. The chain's CDR3 is CASSQEPRTPMKNEQFF. Written as DNA, the CDR3 is TGTGCCAGCAGCCAAGAACCGAGGACTCCCATGAAGAATGAGCAGTTCTTC.

The chain has TRBV27 and TRBJ2-3; possible D gene TRBD1, 7 bases. Trimming left V 5 bases short and J 2 bases short, with 11 bases between. From germline, CDR1 is MNHEY and CDR2 SMNVEV (reference sequence). CDR3 length: 14 residues. CDR3 bases: TGTGCCAGCAGTGCGGGACAGACCACAGATACGCAGTATTTT. This codes for CASSAGQTTDTQYF.

This sequence joins TRBV9 and TRBJ2-5; 8 positions match TRBD2. The CDR3 covers 14 residues. Germline-derived CDR1 and CDR2 are SGDLS and YYNGEE. Germline trimming cut 2 bases from V and 2 bases from J; bases unmatched to any gene: 2. The CDR3 region is CASSVAGGQETQYF. CDR3 nucleotides: TGTGCCAGCAGCGTTGCGGGGGGACAAGAGACCCAGTACTTC. Full variable domain (remainder filled in from reference TRBV9 and TRBJ2-5): DSGVTQTPKHLITATGQRVTLRCSPRSGDLSVYWYQQSLDQGLQFLIQYYNGEERAKGNILERFSAQQFPDLHSELNLSSLELGDSALYFCASSVAGGQETQYFGPGTRLLVL.

This chain links TRBV7-2 with TRBJ1-2; D possibly corresponds to TRBD1 (6 bases). From germline, CDR1 is SGHTA and CDR2 FQGNSA. CDR3 length equals 13 residues. Deletions cut 5 bases from V and 4 bases from J, with 11 bases between. In nucleotides, the CDR3 is TGTGCCAGCAGCGCCGGGACATCCTATGGCTACACCTTC. Protein product: CASSAGTSYGYTF.

V usage is TRBV6-5 and J usage is TRBJ1-6; tentatively, D is TRBD1 (6 bases). V dropped 6 bases and J dropped 8 bases, with 17 bases sitting between them. Germline CDR1 MNHEY, CDR2 SVGAGI. This CDR3 spans 15 amino acids. CDR3 residues: CASRRSQGLYSPLHF. Written as DNA, the CDR3 is TGTGCCAGCAGACGGTCGCAGGGGCTGTATTCACCCCTCCACTTT.

The rearrangement links TRBV9 to TRBJ2-1; 7 positions match TRBD2. This CDR3 is 16 amino acids long. Trimming removed 2 bases from V and 0 bases from J; junction bases left unmatched: 5. Germline V gene data show CDR1 as SGDLS and CDR2 as YYNGEE. DNA of the CDR3: TGTGCCAGCAGCGTGGGAGCGGGGTTCTCCTACAATGAGCAGTTCTTC. Residues: CASSVGAGFSYNEQFF.

This sequence joins TRBV9 and TRBJ2-3, with D perhaps TRBD1 (5 bases). Germline V gives CDR1 SGDLS, CDR2 YYNGEE. V gave up 1 base and J gave up 5 bases, with 11 bases separating them. The CDR3 has 14 amino acids. CDR3 in DNA: TGTGCCAGCAGCGTACCCAGGGCAGGAGATACGCAGTATTTT. Protein sequence: CASSVPRAGDTQYF. Full variable domain (outside the CDR3, taken from reference TRBV9 and TRBJ2-3): DSGVTQTPKHLITATGQRVTLRCSPRSGDLSVYWYQQSLDQGLQFLIQYYNGEERAKGNILERFSAQQFPDLHSELNLSSLELGDSALYFCASSVPRAGDTQYFGPGTRLTVL.